This TCR beta chain was sequenced in a study of T-cell reconstitution after alpha-beta-depleted transplantation in children. Whole-study results and caveats: Surviving recipient T cells and thymic progenitors underlay high day-60 TCRbeta diversity in some patients. One year post-transplant, T-cell counts and diversity were largely derived from T cells produced anew. In patients about two months after transplant, alpha-beta T cells reportedly arose from several hundred expanded graft clones.

Unique molecular identifiers were incorporated when the TCRbeta library was constructed. Each CDR3 protein gets one entry after TCRdb re-called the PCR reads with MiXCR. The sample records 90,000 to 120,000 distinct CDR3 sequences, almost 6.5% being singletons. CDR1 is MDHEN, CDR2 SYDVKM, per germline. Trimming removed 5 bases at V and 0 bases at J, with 17 bases between. The CDR3 is 17 amino acids. This clonotype was counted only a few times. The target antigen is unknown. The sequenced sample was PBMCs, mostly from graft donor cells, obtained 360 days after TCRalphabeta/CD19-depleted stem cell transplant. This sequence originates from a male patient aged 2 to 10 who had a stem cell transplant for acute lymphoblastic leukemia, so the T cells may come from the graft donor. V is TRBV28 and J is TRBJ2-4; perhaps TRBD1 as D (6 bases). CDR3 nucleotides: TGTGCCAGCAGTCGAATCCAGGGGACCTTAGCCAAAAACATTCAGTACTTC. Encoded protein: CASSRIQGTLAKNIQYF.